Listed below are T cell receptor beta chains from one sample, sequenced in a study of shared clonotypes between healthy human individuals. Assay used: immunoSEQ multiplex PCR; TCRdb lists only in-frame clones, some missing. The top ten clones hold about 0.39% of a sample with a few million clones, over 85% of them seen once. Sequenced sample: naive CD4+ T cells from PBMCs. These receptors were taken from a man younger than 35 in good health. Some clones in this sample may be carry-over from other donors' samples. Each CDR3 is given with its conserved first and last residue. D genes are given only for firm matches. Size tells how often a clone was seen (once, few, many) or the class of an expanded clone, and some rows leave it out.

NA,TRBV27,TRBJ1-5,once,CASSFSDNQPQHF,TGTGCCAGCAGTTTCAGTGATAATCAGCCCCAGCATTTT
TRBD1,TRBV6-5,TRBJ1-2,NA,CASRPTGGAGYGYTF,TGTGCCAGCAGGCCTACAGGGGGCGCGGGCTATGGCTACACCTTC
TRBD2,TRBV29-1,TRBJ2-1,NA,CSAATSGRGNEQFF,TGCAGCGCCGCGACTAGCGGGAGAGGCAATGAGCAGTTCTTC
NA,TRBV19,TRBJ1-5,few,CASSGMDGNQPQHF,TGTGCCAGTAGTGGGATGGACGGGAATCAGCCCCAGCATTTT
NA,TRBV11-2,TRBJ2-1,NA,CASSPVSGAGALNEQFF,TGTGCCAGCAGCCCCGTCTCGGGGGCGGGAGCTCTGAATGAGCAGTTCTTC
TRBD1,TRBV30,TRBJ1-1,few,CAWSIKTGLRTEAFF,TGTGCCTGGAGTATCAAGACAGGGCTACGCACTGAAGCTTTCTTT
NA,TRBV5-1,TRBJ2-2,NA,CASSLSSQNTGELFF,TGCGCCAGCAGCTTGTCGTCCCAGAACACCGGGGAGCTGTTTTTT
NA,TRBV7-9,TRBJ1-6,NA,CASSSDSPLHF,TGTGCCAGCAGCTCTGATTCACCCCTCCACTTT
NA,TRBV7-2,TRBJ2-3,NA,CASSLRPPARTQYF,TGTGCCAGCAGCTTGAGGCCACCGGCACGTACGCAGTATTTT
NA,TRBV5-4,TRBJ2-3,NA,CASSNQGRGPGADTQYF,TGTGCCAGCAGTAACCAGGGCCGGGGCCCCGGGGCAGATACGCAGTATTTT
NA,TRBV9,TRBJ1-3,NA,CASSVAGEGSSGNTIYF,TGTGCCAGCAGCGTAGCTGGTGAGGGAAGCTCTGGAAACACCATATATTTT
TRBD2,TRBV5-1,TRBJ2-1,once,CASSFGLAGAYNEQFF,TGCGCCAGCAGCTTCGGACTAGCCGGGGCCTACAATGAGCAGTTCTTC
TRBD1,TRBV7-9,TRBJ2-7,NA,CASSSGTGVPYEQYF,TGTGCCAGCAGCTCGGGGACAGGGGTCCCCTACGAGCAGTACTTC
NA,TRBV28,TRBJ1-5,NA,CASTSGTPSHF,TGTGCCAGCACCTCCGGGACCCCTTCGCATTTT
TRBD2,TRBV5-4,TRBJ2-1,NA,CASSLGASGSSYNEQFF,TGTGCCAGCAGCTTGGGAGCTAGCGGAAGCTCCTACAATGAGCAGTTCTTC
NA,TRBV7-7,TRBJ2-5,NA,CASSPRGAGVIGETQYF,TGTGCCAGCAGCCCGAGAGGGGCAGGGGTAATTGGGGAGACCCAGTACTTC
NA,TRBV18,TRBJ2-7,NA,CASTLRPSYEQYF,TGTGCCAGCACCCTAAGGCCCTCCTACGAGCAGTACTTC
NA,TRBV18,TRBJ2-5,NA,CASSPAGETQYF,TGTGCCAGCTCCCCCGCCGGAGAGACCCAGTACTTC